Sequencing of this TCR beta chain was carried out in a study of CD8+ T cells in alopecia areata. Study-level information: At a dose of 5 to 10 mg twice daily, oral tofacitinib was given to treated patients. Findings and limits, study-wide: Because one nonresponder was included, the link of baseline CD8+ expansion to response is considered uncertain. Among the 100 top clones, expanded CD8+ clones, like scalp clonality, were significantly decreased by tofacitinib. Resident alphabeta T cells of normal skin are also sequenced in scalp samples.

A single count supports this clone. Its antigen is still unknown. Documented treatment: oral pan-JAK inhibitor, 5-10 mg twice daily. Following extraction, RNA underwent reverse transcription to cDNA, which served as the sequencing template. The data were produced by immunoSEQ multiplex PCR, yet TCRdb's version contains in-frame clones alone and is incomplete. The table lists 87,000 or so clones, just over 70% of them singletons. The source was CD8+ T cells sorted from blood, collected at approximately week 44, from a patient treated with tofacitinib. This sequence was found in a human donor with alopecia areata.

CDR3 sequence (DNA): TGTGCCAGCAGCTTCCCACAGGGACCCTACGAGCAGTACTTC. This gives the protein CASSFPQGPYEQYF. This sequence joins TRBV5-6 and TRBJ2-7, with D tentatively TRBD1 (6 bases). Germline V lookup: CDR1 SGHDT, CDR2 YYEEEE. This CDR3 contains 14 residues. V gave up 2 bases and J gave up 2 bases, with 11 bases separating them.